A single sample is the source of the 21 T cell receptor beta chains below, sequenced in a study of cytomegalovirus exposure and HLA in healthy donors. Primers: 60 Vbeta forward and 13 Jbeta reverse. Data came from immunoSEQ multiplex PCR; TCRdb stores just in-frame clones and leaves some out. This sample carries about 160,000 clones, approximately 88% of them seen once, and the ten largest clones take about 0.39%. The sequenced material came from PBMCs. These receptors were collected from a boy between 2 and 10 years old in good health and CMV-seronegative.

The chain links TRBV2 to TRBJ2-3; 8 bases align to TRBD2. Germline V gives CDR1 SNHLY, CDR2 FYNNEI. Trimming took 8 bases from V and 3 from J; bases not matched to a gene: 10. The CDR3 has 15 residues. The chain's CDR3 is CASGGLAFQTDTQYF. The DNA for the CDR3 is TGTGCCAGCGGAGGACTAGCCTTTCAAACAGATACGCAGTATTTT.

The rearrangement uses TRBV7-7 and TRBJ2-5, with 11 nucleotides matching TRBD2. The CDR3 has 16 amino acids. Germline trimming cut 1 base from V and 0 bases from J; bases unmatched to any gene: 1. Germline V gives CDR1 SSHAT, CDR2 FNYEAQ (reference sequence). The CDR3 is CASSLGLAGNQETQYF. For the CDR3, the DNA is TGTGCCAGCAGCTTAGGACTAGCGGGAAACCAAGAGACCCAGTACTTC. Variable domain in full (rest from reference TRBV7-7 and TRBJ2-5): GAGVSQSPRYKVTKRGQDVTLRCDPISSHATLYWYQQALGQGPEFLTYFNYEAQPDKSGLPSDRFSAERPEGSISTLTIQRTEQRDSAMYRCASSLGLAGNQETQYFGPGTRLLVL.

V is TRBV4-2 and J is TRBJ2-7; 9 bases fit TRBD2. Germline lookup yields CDR1 LGHNA and CDR2 YNFKEQ. The CDR3 is made up of 15 amino acids. V lost 1 base to trimming and J lost 3 bases; unmatched junction nucleotides: 4. The CDR3 DNA reads as TGTGCCAGCAGCCAAGCTACGCGGGAGGGCTACGAGCAGTACTTC. It codes for CASSQATREGYEQYF.

The chain employs TRBV7-8 and TRBJ1-1; D call uncertain. Trimming shortened V by 0 bases and J by 6 bases, and 11 bases separated the two germline ends. CDR1 is SGHVS and CDR2 is FQNEAQ in the germline V gene. The CDR3 loop spans 14 amino acids. The CDR3 DNA is TGTGCCAGCAGCTTAGCATGGAGGTCCCCTGAAGCTTTCTTT. It encodes CASSLAWRSPEAFF.

This clone showed up just a few times. V and J are TRBV4-2 and TRBJ1-2, with 7 bases that match TRBD1. The trim removed 2 bases at V and 4 bases at J, leaving 13 bases unmatched. Germline lookup yields CDR1 LGHNA and CDR2 YNFKEQ. The CDR3 is 17 residues long. The CDR3 loop reads CASSQRARTGEGYGYTF. CDR3 sequence (DNA): TGTGCCAGCAGCCAAAGGGCCCGGACAGGAGAGGGCTATGGCTACACCTTC.

The chain couples TRBV6-1 to TRBJ2-1, with TRBD2 matching 12 bases. Germline V gene lookup returns CDR1 MNHNS and CDR2 SASEGT. V lost 6 bases and J lost 6; bases outside the gene matches: 0. This CDR3 spans 13 amino acids. CDR3: CASRLAGGNEQFF. CDR3 DNA sequence: TGTGCCAGCAGACTAGCGGGAGGCAATGAGCAGTTCTTC.

This clone appeared once. The chain is built from TRBV5-1 and TRBJ1-4; 10 bases align to TRBD1. This CDR3 contains 16 residues. Germline V CDR1 and CDR2: SGHRS, YFSETQ. With 0 bases clipped from V and 5 bases from J, the junction kept 4 bases outside the gene matches. CDR3 sequence reads: CASSLGGQGKNEKLFF. As DNA, the CDR3 is TGCGCCAGCAGCTTGGGGGGACAGGGGAAAAATGAAAAACTGTTTTTT.

V usage is TRBV19 and J usage is TRBJ1-5; a weak D match, TRBD1 (5 bases). CDR3 length: 12 residues. Germline V gene data show CDR1 as LNHDA and CDR2 as SQIVND (reference sequence). V dropped 3 bases and J dropped 13 bases, with 13 bases sitting between them. The CDR3 nucleotides read TGTGCCAGTAGTATTGGCTTGCAGGGACAGCATTTT. This translates into CASSIGLQGQHF. Complete variable domain (other parts from reference TRBV19 and TRBJ1-5): DGGITQSPKYLFRKEGQNVTLSCEQNLNHDAMYWYRQDPGQGLRLIYYSQIVNDFQKGDIAEGYSVSREKKESFPLTVTSAQKNPTAFYLCASSIGLQGQHFGDGTRLSIL.

This clone was observed a single time. The rearrangement uses TRBV29-1 and TRBJ2-5; TRBD1 matches at 7 bases. Trimming removed 6 bases from V and 0 bases from J; junction bases left unmatched: 19. Germline V gene data show CDR1 as SQVTM and CDR2 as ANQGSEA. This CDR3 is built from 18 residues. CDR3 protein: CSVAYVFSGTEYQETQYF. The DNA of the CDR3 is TGCAGCGTCGCTTATGTTTTTTCCGGGACAGAGTACCAAGAGACCCAGTACTTC. The full variable domain, rest sourced from reference TRBV29-1 and TRBJ2-5, is SAVISQKPSRDICQRGTSLTIQCQVDSQVTMMFWYRQQPGQSLTLIATANQGSEATYESGFVIDKFPISRPNLTFSTLTVSNMSPEDSSIYLCSVAYVFSGTEYQETQYFGPGTRLLVL.

The V call is TRBV4-2, the J call TRBJ2-1; 9 bases are a match to TRBD1. The CDR3 runs 14 residues. The junction had 2 bases not matched to a gene; V was cut back by 1 base and J by 7 bases. CDR1 and CDR2 (germline): LGHNA, YNFKEQ. The CDR3 sequence: CASSQGQGENEQFF. The CDR3 DNA is TGTGCCAGCAGCCAAGGACAGGGGGAAAATGAGCAGTTCTTC.

This clone turned up a few times. This sequence joins TRBV19 and TRBJ1-3; D may be TRBD1 (5 bases). This CDR3 region has 15 residues. In germline, CDR1 is LNHDA, CDR2 SQIVND (reference sequence). V was clipped by 2 bases and J by 1 base, with 9 bases between them. CDR3 nucleotides: TGTGCCAGTAGTATAACCAGGGTATCTGGAAACACCATATATTTT. Protein: CASSITRVSGNTIYF.

This clone came up a few times. The rearrangement joins TRBV29-1 to TRBJ1-1, with D unresolved. The CDR3 has 13 amino acids. CDR1 SQVTM and CDR2 ANQGSEA come from the germline V gene. V was clipped by 3 bases and J by 1 base, with 9 bases between them. The CDR3 loop reads CSVELSGNTEAFF. CDR3 sequence (DNA): TGCAGCGTTGAGCTTTCAGGGAACACTGAAGCTTTCTTT.

This clone occurred once. A junction boundary mismatches the germline segment, possibly from a read error. The chain carries TRBV2 and TRBJ1-5; 8 bases align to TRBD1. The CDR3 sequence is 15 residues long. Germline V gene data show CDR1 as SNHLY and CDR2 as FYNNEI. The CDR3 spells CASSEEGQDNQPQHF. CDR3 nucleotide sequence: TGTGCCAGCAGCGAAGAGGGACAGGATAATCAGCCCCAGCATTTT. Full variable domain (remainder filled in from reference TRBV2 and TRBJ1-5): EPEVTQTPSHQVTQMGQEVILRCVPISNHLYFYWYRQILGQKVEFLVSFYNNEISEKSEIFDDQFSVERPDGSNFTLKIRSTKLEDSAMYFCASSEEGQDNQPQHFGDGTRLSIL.

V usage is TRBV27 and J usage is TRBJ2-2; D gene ambiguous. In germline, CDR1 is MNHEY, CDR2 SMNVEV (reference sequence). Deletions cut 1 base from V and 0 bases from J, with 6 bases between. The CDR3 runs to 15 residues. The CDR3 sequence is CASSLYPPNTGELFF. As DNA, the CDR3 is TGTGCCAGCAGTTTATATCCTCCGAACACCGGGGAGCTGTTTTTT.

The CDR3, as DNA: TGTGCCAGCTCACCACTAGCAACAGGGGTAGGCTACACCTTC. This translates into CASSPLATGVGYTF. The genes are TRBV18 and TRBJ1-2; 7 bases fit TRBD1. The length of the CDR3 is 14 residues. CDR1 and CDR2 from the germline V gene are KGHSH and LQKENI. V shed 1 base, J shed 8 bases, and the junction held 7 bases outside the gene matches.

Only one count was recorded for this clone. The chain combines TRBV7-6 with TRBJ2-4; D not resolved. Trimming stripped 1 base from V and 5 bases from J, with 6 bases between. Germline lookup yields CDR1 SGHVS and CDR2 FNYEAQ. There are 13 residues in the CDR3. CDR3: CASSLDIQNIQYF. For the CDR3, the DNA is TGTGCCAGCAGCTTAGACATACAAAACATTCAGTACTTC. Complete variable domain (other parts from reference TRBV7-6 and TRBJ2-4): GAGVSQSPRYKVTKRGQDVALRCDPISGHVSLYWYRQALGQGPEFLTYFNYEAQQDKSGLPNDRFSAERPEGSISTLTIQRTEQRDSAMYRCASSLDIQNIQYFGAGTRLSVL.

The chain is built from TRBV6-1 and TRBJ2-1, with D maybe TRBD2 (5 bases). Germline-derived CDR1 and CDR2 are MNHNS and SASEGT. V was pared by 3 bases and J by 12 bases, with 18 bases between. CDR3 size: 14 residues. The chain's CDR3 is CASSEWEKFVGQFF. The DNA for the CDR3 is TGTGCCAGCAGTGAGTGGGAGAAGTTTGTCGGGCAGTTCTTC.

This chain links TRBV6-4 with TRBJ2-1; possible D gene TRBD1, 5 bases. Germline CDR1 is MRHNA and CDR2 is SNTAGT. Trimming took off 5 bases at V and 2 bases at J, with 10 bases between the two ends. The CDR3 contains 14 residues. The CDR3 nucleotides read TGTGCCAGCAGTAGGCAAGGGGCCTACAATGAGCAGTTCTTC. Translated: CASSRQGAYNEQFF.

V and J are TRBV19 and TRBJ1-5; weak D call: TRBD1 (5 bases). V lost 8 bases and J 0 bases, leaving 11 bases between the germline ends. Looked up from germline, CDR1 is LNHDA and CDR2 is SQIVND (reference sequence). This CDR3 is built from 14 residues. The CDR3 is CASAAGNSNQPQHF. DNA for the CDR3: TGTGCCAGTGCCGCAGGGAATAGCAATCAGCCCCAGCATTTT.

The genes are TRBV29-1 and TRBJ2-5; 8 positions match TRBD2. V trimming: 0 bases; J trimming: 4 bases; junction bases outside the gene matches: 7. Per the germline V gene, CDR1 is SQVTM and CDR2 is ANQGSEA. The CDR3 spans 15 residues. CDR3 amino acids: CSVEDQGLAGETQYF. In nucleotides, the CDR3 is TGCAGCGTTGAAGATCAAGGTCTAGCGGGAGAGACCCAGTACTTC.

A single count supports this clone. The chain carries TRBV7-8 and TRBJ1-1; D unresolved. Trimming took 1 base from V and 3 from J, leaving 9 bases between them. CDR1 and CDR2 (germline): SGHVS, FQNEAQ. The CDR3 has 14 amino acids. CDR3 sequence reads: CASSLGGRDTEAFF. The CDR3 DNA follows: TGTGCCAGCAGCTTAGGAGGGCGGGACACTGAAGCTTTCTTT.